This T cell receptor (beta chain) was captured in a study of PD-1 blockade in mismatch repair-deficient tumors. About the study: All were previously treated, progressing patients with eleven to twelve mismatch repair-deficient cancer types. Study observations and caveats: Rapid post-treatment expansion, then contraction, generally preceding radiologic response, marked tumor-resident clones.

In germline, CDR1 is GTSNPN, CDR2 SVGIG (reference sequence). This CDR3 has 13 amino acids. V lost 2 bases to trimming and J lost 4 bases, with 10 bases between them. Remarks on this clone: Its antigen is undetermined.

The assay was immunoSEQ multiplex PCR, and TCRdb's table has in-frame clones only and misses some. This table holds about 49,000 clones, roughly 82% found once. PCR or immunohistochemistry showed mismatch repair deficiency in every enrolled patient. The TCR-sequenced patients were a few responders to pembrolizumab. The source was PBMCs, collected before pembrolizumab treatment. The V gene is TRBV30, the J gene TRBJ2-3; D is undetermined. The receptor's source is an adult with mismatch repair-deficient cancer. The CDR3 is CAWSKAHPDTQYF. CDR3 bases: TGTGCCTGGAGTAAGGCACACCCAGATACGCAGTATTTT.